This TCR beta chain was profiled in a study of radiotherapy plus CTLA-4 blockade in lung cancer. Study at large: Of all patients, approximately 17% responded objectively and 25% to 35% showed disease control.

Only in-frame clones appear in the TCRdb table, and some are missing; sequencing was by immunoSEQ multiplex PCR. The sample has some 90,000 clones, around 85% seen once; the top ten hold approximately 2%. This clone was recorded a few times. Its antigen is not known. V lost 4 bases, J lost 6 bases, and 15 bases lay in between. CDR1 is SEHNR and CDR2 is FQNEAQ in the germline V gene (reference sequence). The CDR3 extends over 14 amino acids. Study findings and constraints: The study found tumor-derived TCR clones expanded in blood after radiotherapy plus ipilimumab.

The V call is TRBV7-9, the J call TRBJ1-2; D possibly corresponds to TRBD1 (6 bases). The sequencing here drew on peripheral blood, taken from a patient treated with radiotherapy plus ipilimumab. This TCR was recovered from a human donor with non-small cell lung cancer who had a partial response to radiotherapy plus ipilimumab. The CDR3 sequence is CASSYNAGVHGYTF. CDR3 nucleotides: TGTGCCAGCAGCTACAACGCAGGGGTCCATGGCTACACCTTC.